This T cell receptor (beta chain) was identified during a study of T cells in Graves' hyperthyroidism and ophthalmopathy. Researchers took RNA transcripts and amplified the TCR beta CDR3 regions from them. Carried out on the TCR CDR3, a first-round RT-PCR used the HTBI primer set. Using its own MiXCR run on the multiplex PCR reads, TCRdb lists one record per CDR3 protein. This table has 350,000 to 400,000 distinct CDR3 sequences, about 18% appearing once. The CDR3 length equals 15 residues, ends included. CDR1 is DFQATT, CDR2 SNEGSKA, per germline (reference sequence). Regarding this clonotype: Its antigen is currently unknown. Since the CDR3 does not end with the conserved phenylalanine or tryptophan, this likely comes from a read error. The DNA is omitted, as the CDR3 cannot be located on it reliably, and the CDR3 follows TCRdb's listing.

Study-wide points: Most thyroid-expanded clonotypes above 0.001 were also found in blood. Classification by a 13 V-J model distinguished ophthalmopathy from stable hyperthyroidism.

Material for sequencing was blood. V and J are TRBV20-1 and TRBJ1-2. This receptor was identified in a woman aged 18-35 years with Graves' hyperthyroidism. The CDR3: CSASMMAEGAYGYTV.